These T cell receptor beta chains were read from a single sample in a study of regulatory T cells in long-lasting Graves disease. TCRdb passed the multiplex PCR reads through MiXCR, listing each CDR3 protein once. The sample lists 300,000 to 400,000 distinct CDR3 sequences, over 15% occurring once. These data also formed part of another study, on T cells in Graves' hyperthyroidism and ophthalmopathy.

This sample comprised peripheral blood mononuclear cells (PBMCs), obtained at new diagnosis, from a patient treated with antithyroid drugs. The receptors originated from a man aged 35-49 years with Graves disease. CDR3s include the opening cysteine and the closing phenylalanine or tryptophan. A D gene is named only where the DNA matches it firmly. Clone size appears in some rows only: once, few, many, or a class for an expanded clone.

clone size,J gene,D gene,V gene,CDR3 DNA,CDR3 protein
many,TRBJ1-1,.,TRBV7-9,TGTGCCAGCAGCTGGGGTGGGAGGACTGAAGCTTTCTTT,CASSWGGRTEAFF
many,TRBJ1-6,.,TRBV18,TGTGCCAGCTCACCACCGATGTTCGGGGGTGATTCACCCCTCCACTTT,CASSPPMFGGDSPLHF
few,TRBJ2-3,TRBD2,TRBV11-2,TGTGCCAGCAGCCCGTGGGGACTAGCGGGGAACACAGATACGCAGTATTTT,CASSPWGLAGNTDTQYF
.,TRBJ2-3,TRBD2,TRBV6-2/TRBV6-3,TGTGCCAGCAGTTCCCTTGTGGCTAGCGGGGGGGAAGATACGCAGTATTTT,CASSSLVASGGEDTQYF
.,TRBJ2-7,TRBD1,TRBV19,TGTGCCAGTAGTACGACAGGGGCCCCACAGCAGTACTTC,CASSTTGAPQQYF
many,TRBJ2-7,.,TRBV5-1,TGCGCCAGCAGCTTGTTTTTCGGGAGAGAATCCTACGAGCAGTACTTC,CASSLFFGRESYEQYF
many,TRBJ1-6,.,TRBV18,TGTGCCAGCTCACCAATCGCACGCTATAATTCACCCCTCCACTTT,CASSPIARYNSPLHF
.,TRBJ1-1,.,TRBV2,TGTGCCAGCAGCCCGAACAGGAACACTGTAGCTTTCTTT,CASSPNRNTVAFF
.,TRBJ2-7,TRBD2,TRBV20-1,TGCAGTGCCTTCTCTTTGACTAGCGGGAGAGAGGTTTACGAGCAGTACTTC,CSAFSLTSGREVYEQYF
.,TRBJ2-5,TRBD1,TRBV29-1,TGCAGCGCTTTAGGGGACAGGGCCTTGCAGACCCAGTACTTC,CSALGDRALQTQYF
many,TRBJ1-4,.,TRBV24-1,TGTGCCACCAGTGATCCCGGGACGGATGAAAAACTGTTTTTT,CATSDPGTDEKLFF
many,TRBJ2-3,TRBD1,TRBV20-1,TGCAGTGCCGTTCCGGGACAGGGGGCATCGGATACGCAGTATTTT,CSAVPGQGASDTQYF
many,TRBJ1-2,.,TRBV3-1,TGTGCCAGCAGCCAAGCCGGCAGGTACCCAACCAGCTATGGCTACACCTTC,CASSQAGRYPTSYGYTF
many,TRBJ1-1,TRBD1,TRBV6-1,TGTGCCAGCAGTGAACCCAACAGGGGAGACACTGAAGCTTTCTTT,CASSEPNRGDTEAFF
once,TRBJ2-4,TRBD1,TRBV19,TGTGCCAGTAGGGCAGGGGGCAGGGGCATTCAGTACTTC,CASRAGGRGIQYF
many,TRBJ2-3,.,TRBV2,TGTGCCAGCAGTGAAACGGGGCGCGGAGATACGCAGTATTTT,CASSETGRGDTQYF
.,TRBJ2-7,.,TRBV6-2/TRBV6-3,TGTGCCAGCAGTTACTGGGGCGAGCAGTACTTC,CASSYWGEQYF
few,TRBJ2-7,.,TRBV9,TGTGCCAGCAGCGTAGTGGCGGGATCCTACGAGCAGTACTTC,CASSVVAGSYEQYF
many,TRBJ1-5,.,TRBV15,TGTGCCACCAGGAGACAGCCAAATAGCAATCAGCCCCAGCATTTT,CATRRQPNSNQPQHF
.,TRBJ1-5,TRBD1,TRBV2,TGTGCCAGCAGTGCAATGGGACAGACCAATCAGCCCCAGCATTTT,CASSAMGQTNQPQHF
few,TRBJ1-1,.,TRBV4-2,TGTGCCAGCAGCCAAGGAACAGGGTGGGTGAACACTGAAGCTTTCTTT,CASSQGTGWVNTEAFF
many,TRBJ2-5,TRBD1,TRBV12-3/TRBV12-4,TGTGCCAGCAGCTTAGGGACAGCGCAAGAGACCCAGTACTTC,CASSLGTAQETQYF
few,TRBJ1-5,.,TRBV10-3,TGTGCCATCGGCCCCGACCTCCAGCCCCAGCATTTT,CAIGPDLQPQHF
many,TRBJ2-7,TRBD1,TRBV5-1,TGCGCCAGCAGCTTGGGACAGGGGGGCGTAGGCCGCGAGCAGTACTTC,CASSLGQGGVGREQYF
many,TRBJ2-7,.,TRBV20-1,TGCAGTGCTAGGGACACTATCGAAGGCGAGCAGTACTTC,CSARDTIEGEQYF
many,TRBJ2-4,.,TRBV7-2,TGTGCCAGCAGCCCAGGAGGGGGCTGGGGGATTCAGTACTTC,CASSPGGGWGIQYF
many,TRBJ2-7,TRBD1,TRBV11-2,TGTGCCAGCAGCTTAACTGCAGGGGGCGGCGAGCAGTACTTC,CASSLTAGGGEQYF
few,TRBJ2-7,TRBD2,TRBV10-2,TGCGCCAGCAGTGAGGTGGCGGGGGTCAATTACTACGAGCAGTACTTC,CASSEVAGVNYYEQYF
many,TRBJ2-5,.,TRBV29-1,TGCAGCGTAACAGGGCAAAACAACCAAGAGACCCAGTACTTC,CSVTGQNNQETQYF
few,TRBJ2-1,.,TRBV12-3/TRBV12-4,TGTGCCAGCAGTTTTAGGGGAGTCGGAAATGAGCAGTTCTTC,CASSFRGVGNEQFF
few,TRBJ1-5,.,TRBV19,TGTGCCAGTAGCCCGGAACCCGAGAGGGCTCGCCAGCCCCAGCATTTT,CASSPEPERARQPQHF
.,TRBJ2-5,TRBD1,TRBV11-3,TGTGCCAGCAGCCGGGACAGGGCATGGCAAGAGACCCAGTACTTC,CASSRDRAWQETQYF
.,TRBJ2-3,.,TRBV3-1,TGTGCCAGCAGCCAGAAAGGACAGATCACAGATACGCAGTATTTT,CASSQKGQITDTQYF